A selection of T cell receptor beta chains follows, all from one sample in a study of blood T cells in healthy people across ages. A single record per CDR3 protein comes from TCRdb applying MiXCR to the 5' RACE reads. The table shows hundreds of thousands of distinct CDR3 sequences, with around 50% occurring only once. Sequencing was done on a sample of blood. Receptor source: a man in his forties or fifties in good health. The CDR3 runs from the conserved cysteine through the conserved F or W. D genes are given only for firm matches. Clone size is shown for a subset of rows, as once, few, many or a class of expanded clone.

D gene	J gene	clone size	V gene	CDR3 length	CDR3 protein	CDR3 DNA
.	TRBJ2-7	.	TRBV6-2/TRBV6-3	15	CASNTIRGAAYEQYF	TGTGCCAGCAATACCATCAGGGGAGCCGCCTACGAGCAGTACTTC
.	TRBJ2-5	.	TRBV24-1	12	CATSDFTETQYF	TGTGCCACCAGTGATTTTACGGAGACCCAGTACTTC
TRBD1	TRBJ1-2	.	TRBV28	15	CASEHRGQWNYGYTF	TGTGCCAGCGAGCACAGGGGGCAGTGGAACTATGGCTACACCTTC
.	TRBJ2-4	.	TRBV20-1	13	CSAREPGKNIQYF	TGCAGTGCTAGAGAGCCAGGCAAAAACATTCAGTACTTC
TRBD1	TRBJ2-1	.	TRBV7-3	13	CASSLIVTGGQFF	TGTGCCAGCAGCTTAATAGTAACAGGGGGGCAGTTCTTC
TRBD1	TRBJ2-5	.	TRBV12-3/TRBV12-4	13	CASSWTGGGGQYF	TGTGCCAGCAGTTGGACAGGGGGAGGCGGGCAGTACTTC
.	TRBJ2-7	few	TRBV7-2	13	CASSRDGVYEQYF	TGTGCCAGCAGCCGGGACGGGGTATACGAGCAGTACTTC
TRBD2	TRBJ2-1	few	TRBV7-2	17	CASSEQTSGNSYNEQFF	TGTGCCAGCAGCGAACAGACTAGCGGGAACTCCTACAATGAGCAGTTCTTC
.	TRBJ1-3	once	TRBV7-9	15	CASSAPLGSGNTIYF	TGTGCCAGCAGCGCCCCTTTGGGGAGTGGAAACACCATATATTTT
TRBD1	TRBJ1-5	.	TRBV6-5	17	CASSSGQGFGGNQPQHF	TGTGCCAGCAGTTCCGGACAGGGTTTCGGGGGAAATCAGCCCCAGCATTTT
.	TRBJ2-7	few	TRBV12-3/TRBV12-4	13	CASSLAPQYEQYF	TGTGCCAGCAGTTTAGCGCCACAGTACGAGCAGTACTTC
TRBD1	TRBJ2-7	.	TRBV11-2	15	CASSLAGTGGCEQYF	TGTGCCAGCAGCTTAGCGGGGACAGGGGGCTGCGAGCAGTACTTC
.	TRBJ2-3	.	TRBV20-1	12	CSAPAVRDAQYF	TGCAGTGCTCCAGCGGTTCGAGATGCGCAGTATTTT
.	TRBJ2-3	few	TRBV29-1	10	CSGRTGTQYF	TGCAGCGGTAGAACAGGGACGCAGTATTTT
TRBD1	TRBJ1-4	.	TRBV6-5	14	CASSSLGGDEKLFF	TGTGCCAGCAGTTCTCTAGGGGGCGATGAAAAACTGTTTTTT
TRBD2	TRBJ2-1	.	TRBV5-1	13	CASSLLADNEQFF	TGCGCCAGCAGCTTGCTAGCGGACAATGAGCAGTTCTTC
.	TRBJ2-7	few	TRBV7-9	12	CASSLVIQREYF	TGTGCCAGCAGCTTAGTGATACAGCGGGAGTACTTC
TRBD2	TRBJ2-1	.	TRBV7-9	16	CASSYRTSSSYNEQFF	TGTGCCAGCAGCTACCGGACTAGTTCCTCCTACAATGAGCAGTTCTTC
.	TRBJ2-1	.	TRBV7-3	11	CASRGNNEQFF	TGTGCCAGCAGGGGTAACAATGAGCAGTTCTTC
TRBD2	TRBJ2-5	.	TRBV12-3/TRBV12-4	15	CASNSDLAGGHEQYF	TGTGCCAGCAATTCAGACCTAGCGGGAGGCCACGAGCAGTACTTT
TRBD1	TRBJ2-5	.	TRBV29-1	15	CSVEGPGQGAYEQYF	TGCAGCGTTGAAGGACCGGGACAGGGGGCTTATGAGCAGTACTTC
TRBD1	TRBJ2-4	.	TRBV6-5	16	CASSSGTGGGKNIQYF	TGTGCCAGCAGCTCAGGGACAGGGGGCGGGAAAAACATTCAGTACTTC
TRBD2	TRBJ2-1	.	TRBV3-1	15	CASSPTLSGGYEQFF	TGTGCCAGCAGCCCGACGTTGAGCGGGGGCTATGAGCAGTTCTTC
TRBD1	TRBJ2-7	.	TRBV10-3	15	CAILTGDLKNNEQYF	TGTGCCATCCTAACAGGGGATCTTAAGAACAATGAGCAGTACTTC
.	TRBJ1-2	.	TRBV28	15	CASSLGYREEGGYTF	TGTGCCAGCAGTTTGGGGTACAGGGAGGAAGGTGGCTACACCTTC
.	TRBJ2-3	.	TRBV2	14	CASKAELRPDTQYF	TGTGCCAGCAAGGCCGAGCTGAGGCCAGATACGCAGTATTTT
.	TRBJ1-1	few	TRBV20-1	13	CSAPGRVNTEAFF	TGCAGTGCCCCGGGCCGAGTGAACACTGAAGCTTTCTTT
TRBD2	TRBJ2-7	.	TRBV6-6	16	CASGGQSGRAVYEQYF	TGTGCCAGCGGTGGTCAGAGCGGGAGGGCCGTATACGAGCAGTACTTC
.	TRBJ2-4	.	TRBV2	17	CASSELGTALAKNIQYF	TGTGCCAGCAGTGAACTCGGGACTGCCCTAGCCAAAAACATTCAGTACTTC
.	TRBJ1-5	few	TRBV28	14	CATSGTDLNQPQHF	TGTGCCACCTCGGGTACGGACCTGAATCAGCCCCAGCATTTT
.	TRBJ1-3	.	TRBV18	15	CASSQQQGDGYTIYF	TGTGCCAGCTCACAGCAACAGGGTGATGGCTACACCATATATTTT
TRBD2	TRBJ2-7	.	TRBV27	16	CASSTQLATSSYEQYF	TGTGCCAGCAGTACCCAACTAGCGACAAGCTCCTACGAGCAGTACTTC
.	TRBJ2-7	once	TRBV25-1	10	CASRGCEQYF	TGTGCCAGCCGGGGATGCGAGCAGTACTTC
.	TRBJ1-1	.	TRBV5-1	14	CASSLGVPSDEAFF	TGCGCCAGCAGCTTGGGGGTCCCATCTGATGAAGCTTTCTTT
.	TRBJ2-7	.	TRBV7-8	18	CASSLERLLFRGTYEQYF	TGTGCCAGCAGCTTAGAGAGACTCCTCTTCCGAGGCACCTACGAGCAGTACTTC
.	TRBJ2-2	once	TRBV24-1	17	CATSDLDFWVGTGELFF	TGTGCCACCAGTGATCTAGATTTCTGGGTGGGGACCGGGGAGCTGTTTTTT
.	TRBJ2-7	.	TRBV5-1	15	CASKTRLGDGNEQYF	TGCGCCAGCAAAACCCGGTTGGGGGACGGGAACGAGCAGTACTTC
.	TRBJ1-2	.	TRBV10-3	13	CAISKGTNDGYTF	TGTGCCATCAGTAAAGGGACGAACGATGGCTACACCTTC
.	TRBJ2-5	.	TRBV7-2	16	CASSLVGAGVGETQYF	TGTGCCAGCAGCCTAGTTGGGGCAGGGGTAGGGGAGACCCAGTACTTC
.	TRBJ1-5	.	TRBV12-3/TRBV12-4	15	CASSGGATRGQPQHF	TGTGCCAGCAGTGGGGGGGCAACCCGGGGTCAGCCCCAGCATTTT
.	TRBJ2-1	.	TRBV7-9	17	CAIMERTGRFPYNEQFF	TGTGCCATCATGGAGCGCACCGGGCGATTCCCCTACAATGAGCAGTTCTTC
TRBD2	TRBJ2-5	.	TRBV9	17	CASSAVGSGGAVETQYF	TGTGCCAGCAGCGCCGTTGGGAGCGGGGGGGCCGTCGAGACCCAGTACTTC
TRBD2	TRBJ2-3	.	TRBV7-6	13	CASSPTTSGTQYF	TGTGCCAGCAGCCCTACGACTAGCGGGACGCAGTATTTT
TRBD1	TRBJ1-1	.	TRBV7-8	17	CASSRRSVGQGATEAFF	TGTGCCAGCAGCCGACGGTCCGTAGGACAGGGGGCGACTGAAGCTTTCTTT
TRBD2	TRBJ2-5	few	TRBV20-1	16	CSARDIGIAGSETQYF	TGCAGTGCTAGAGATATAGGGATAGCGGGGTCAGAGACCCAGTACTTC
.	TRBJ2-5	few	TRBV29-1	12	CSVIQGGETQYF	TGCAGCGTTATTCAGGGGGGAGAGACCCAGTACTTC
.	TRBJ1-1	few	TRBV27	15	CASSFLRDLYTEAFF	TGTGCCAGCAGTTTTCTCCGGGACCTTTACACTGAAGCTTTCTTT
.	TRBJ1-1	few	TRBV15	15	CATSRDTQWSTEAFF	TGTGCCACCAGCAGAGATACCCAGTGGAGCACTGAAGCTTTCTTT
.	TRBJ2-2	.	TRBV12-3/TRBV12-4	18	CASSLAPARAASTGELFF	TGTGCCAGCAGTTTAGCGCCGGCCAGGGCGGCCAGCACCGGGGAGCTGTTTTTT
TRBD1	TRBJ1-5	.	TRBV20-1	14	CSANKPGGGQPQHF	TGCAGTGCTAATAAGCCAGGGGGTGGTCAGCCCCAGCATTTT
.	TRBJ2-3	.	TRBV7-9	14	CASSLSVATDTQYF	TGTGCCAGCAGCTTATCGGTGGCCACAGATACGCAGTATTTT
.	TRBJ2-4	.	TRBV18	14	CASSPAGTRNIQYF	TGTGCCAGCTCACCAGCAGGGACCAGAAACATTCAGTACTTC
.	TRBJ2-7	.	TRBV5-4	16	CASSTRQVAHSYEQYF	TGTGCCAGCAGCACGAGACAGGTCGCTCACTCCTACGAGCAGTACTTC